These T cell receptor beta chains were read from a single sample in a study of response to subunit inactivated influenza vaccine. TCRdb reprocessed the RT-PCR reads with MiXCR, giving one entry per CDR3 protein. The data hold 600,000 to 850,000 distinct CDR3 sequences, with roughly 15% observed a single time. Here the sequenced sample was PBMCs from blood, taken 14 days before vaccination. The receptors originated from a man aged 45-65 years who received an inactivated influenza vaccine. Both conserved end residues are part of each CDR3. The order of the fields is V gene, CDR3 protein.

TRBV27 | CASSLLGDSNQETQYF
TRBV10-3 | CAISETGSSYEQYF
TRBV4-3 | CASSQRTGDNSPLHF
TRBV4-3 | CASSQVGEGDTQYF
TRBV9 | CASSVRGASPHEQFF
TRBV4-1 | CASSQESRGRGTGELFF
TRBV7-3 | CASRVGQGDTEAFF
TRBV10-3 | CAIRTGDEQYF
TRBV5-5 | CASSLQGTQYF
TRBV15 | CATSRESGTGVWDEQFF
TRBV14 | CASSHSRTSSGNTIYF
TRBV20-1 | CSARERNSYNEQFF
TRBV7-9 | CASSLMGRGTQYF
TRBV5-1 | CASSPDGATNEKLFF
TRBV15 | CATSRDWGFGQGRGEQYF
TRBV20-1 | CSARGTASAGEAFF
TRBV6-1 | CASSSLWGDTEAFF
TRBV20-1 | CSARIFGQGNEKLFF
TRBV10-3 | CAIRGTGANYGYTF
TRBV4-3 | CASSQESTSYEQYF
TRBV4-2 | CASSQEGNGGSGTDTQYF
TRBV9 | CASSVEARAEETQYF
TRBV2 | CASRVSSYEQYF
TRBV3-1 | CASSQGIANTEAFF
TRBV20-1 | CSATRQGAKAQHF
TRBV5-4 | CASSLPRGGLPNTEAFF
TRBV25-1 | CASSEYPIQGPYNEQFF